The T cell receptor (beta chain) under discussion was sequenced for a study of blood T cell repertoires in COVID-19. The overall study: COVID-19 samples from acute and convalescent phases originated in the United States, Italy and Spain. From T cells, B-cell-depleted T cells, or PBMCs came the material, which was cDNA or gDNA.

The CDR3 is 16 residues long. J was trimmed by 3 bases and V by 1 base; bases with no gene match: 1. Germline loops: CDR1 SGHVS, CDR2 FNYEAQ. Original processing notes: Using reference gene primer amplification, nucleated cell counts were estimated. Only in-frame clones appear in the TCRdb table, and some are missing; sequencing was by immunoSEQ multiplex PCR. V and J calls and clone size are copied from that table; D and trimming were computed from the DNA. The data hold fewer than 90,000 clones, with roughly 90% observed a single time. The sequenced material came from peripheral blood. The clonotype was recovered from a male donor with acute or convalescent COVID-19. The chain uses TRBV7-6 and TRBJ2-3, with TRBD2 matching 13 bases. The DNA for the CDR3 is TGTGCCAGCAGCTTAGGGACTAGCGGGGGAACAGATACGCAGTATTTT. Translation gives CASSLGTSGGTDTQYF.